A selection of T cell receptor beta chains follows, all from one sample in a study of cytomegalovirus exposure and HLA in healthy donors. Assay used: immunoSEQ multiplex PCR; TCRdb lists only in-frame clones, some missing. Of 200,000 to 250,000 clones listed, just under 85% were seen once; the top ten hold around 0.57%. The sample consisted of PBMCs. The receptor source for this set is a woman between 40 and 50 years old in good health and CMV-seronegative. CDR3s include the opening cysteine and the closing phenylalanine or tryptophan. D genes are given only for firm matches. Some rows mark clone size as missing; the rest say once, few, many or name a class of expanded clone.

TRBJ2-5,NA,TRBV6-1,TRBD2,TGTGCCAGCAGGGGGGACTACGGGACCCAGTACTTC,CASRGDYGTQYF
TRBJ1-1,NA,TRBV9,NA,TGTGCCAGCAGCGTGGGGGCGGTGGACACTGAAGCTTTCTTT,CASSVGAVDTEAFF
TRBJ1-2,NA,TRBV6-5,NA,TGTGCCAGCAGTTACAACAGGGAAGGAGACTACCCCTTC,CASSYNREGDYPF
TRBJ1-1,NA,TRBV5-1,NA,TGCGCCAGCAGCTTGAGCAGGGTGAACACTGAAGCTTTCTTT,CASSLSRVNTEAFF
TRBJ2-3,NA,TRBV4-1,NA,TGCGCCAGCAGCCAAGACCGGTTCACAGATACGCAGTATTTT,CASSQDRFTDTQYF
TRBJ1-4,once,TRBV11-2,TRBD1,TGTGCCAGCAGCTTAGGAACAGGGGGCGGAAAACTGTTTTTT,CASSLGTGGGKLFF
TRBJ2-3,NA,TRBV11-2,NA,TGTGCCAGCAGCCAGGCAGATACGCAGTATTTT,CASSQADTQYF
TRBJ2-6,NA,TRBV15,NA,TGTGCCACCAGCAGAGATGATTTTTTTACAGGCGTGGGGCCTTCTGGGGCCAACGTCCTGACTTTC,CATSRDDFFTGVGPSGANVLTF
TRBJ1-2,NA,TRBV21-1,NA,TGTGCCAGGGGAGGGGGACGCGGCGGCTACACCTTC,CARGGGRGGYTF
TRBJ1-4,NA,TRBV30,NA,TGTGCCTGGAGTCAGACAGGATCTAATGAAAAACTGTTTTTT,CAWSQTGSNEKLFF
TRBJ2-1,NA,TRBV19,NA,TGTGCCAGCGGTCGCCTCCGGGACATGGGGATCAATGAGCAGTTCTTC,CASGRLRDMGINEQFF
TRBJ2-7,NA,TRBV19,TRBD2,TGTGCCAGTAGCCCTGGCGGGGGGACCTACGAGCAGTACTTC,CASSPGGGTYEQYF
TRBJ1-1,NA,TRBV27,NA,TGTGCCAGCAGTTTATCGAAGAATTTTGCAGGGACTAACACTGAAGCTTTCTTT,CASSLSKNFAGTNTEAFF
TRBJ1-1,few,TRBV5-1,NA,TGCGCCAGCAGCCTCGACACCATGAACACTGAAGCTTTCTTT,CASSLDTMNTEAFF
TRBJ1-2,NA,TRBV5-4,NA,TGTGCCAGCAGCTTGAGGTCGGGTTATGGCTACACCTTC,CASSLRSGYGYTF
TRBJ2-7,few,TRBV5-1,NA,TGCGCCAGCAGTCCGGGTGGGAGCTACGAGCAGTACTTC,CASSPGGSYEQYF
TRBJ1-1,NA,TRBV15,TRBD1,TGTGCCACCAGCAGAGGGTTGTCAGGGGGTAGGACTGAAGCTTTCTTT,CATSRGLSGGRTEAFF
TRBJ1-4,NA,TRBV7-8,NA,TGTGCCAGCAGCTTAGGAAGGGAGGTCCCGGAAAAACTGTTTTTT,CASSLGREVPEKLFF
TRBJ1-5,NA,TRBV19,NA,TGTGCCAGTAGTACTGACTTTCAGCCCCAGCATTTT,CASSTDFQPQHF
TRBJ2-3,NA,TRBV7-2,TRBD2,TGTGCCAGCAGCTCATACCCCCAGCGGGGGGGGGATACGCAGTATTTT,CASSSYPQRGGDTQYF
TRBJ2-5,NA,TRBV5-6,NA,TGTGCCAGCAGTCTCTCCCCAGGGCAAGAGACCCAGTACTTC,CASSLSPGQETQYF
TRBJ2-7,NA,TRBV5-1,NA,TGCGCCAGCAGCTTGAGTGAGGGTCTTCGGGACGAGCAGTACTTC,CASSLSEGLRDEQYF
TRBJ2-5,NA,TRBV19,TRBD1,TGTGCCAGTAGCCGACAGGGGTTGGGACAAGAGACCCAGTACTTC,CASSRQGLGQETQYF
TRBJ1-2,once,TRBV29-1,NA,TGCAGCGATGGAGATGGCTACACCTTC,CSDGDGYTF
TRBJ1-1,NA,TRBV18,NA,TGTGCCAGCTCACGGACAGTTATGAACACTGAAGCTTTCTTT,CASSRTVMNTEAFF